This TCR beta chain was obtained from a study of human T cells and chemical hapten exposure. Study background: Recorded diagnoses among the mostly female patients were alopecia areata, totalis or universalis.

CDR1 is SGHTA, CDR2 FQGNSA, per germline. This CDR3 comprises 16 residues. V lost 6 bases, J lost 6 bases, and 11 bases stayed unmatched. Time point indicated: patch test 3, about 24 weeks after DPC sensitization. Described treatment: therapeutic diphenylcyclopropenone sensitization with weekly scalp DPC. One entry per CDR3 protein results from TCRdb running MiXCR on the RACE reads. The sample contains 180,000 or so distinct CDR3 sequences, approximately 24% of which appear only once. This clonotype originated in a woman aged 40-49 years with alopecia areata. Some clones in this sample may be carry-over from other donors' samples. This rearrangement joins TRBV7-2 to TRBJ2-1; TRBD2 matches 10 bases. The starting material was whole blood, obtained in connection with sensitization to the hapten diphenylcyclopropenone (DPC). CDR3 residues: CASSSLPGLAINEQFF. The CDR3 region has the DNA TGTGCCAGCAGTTCCCTACCGGGACTAGCGATCAATGAGCAGTTCTTC.